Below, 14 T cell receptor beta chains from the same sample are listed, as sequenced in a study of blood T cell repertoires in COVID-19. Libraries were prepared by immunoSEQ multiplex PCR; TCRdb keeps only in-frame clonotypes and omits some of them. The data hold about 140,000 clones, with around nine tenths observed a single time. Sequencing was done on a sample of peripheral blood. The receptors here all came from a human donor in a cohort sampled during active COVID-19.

The CDR3 spells CAWSVQWQGSYEQYF. The DNA of the CDR3 is TGTGCCTGGAGTGTACAGTGGCAGGGGTCCTACGAGCAGTACTTC. The rearrangement links TRBV30 to TRBJ2-7; maybe TRBD1 (6 bases). This CDR3 is 15 amino acids long. The V gene lost 0 bases and the J gene lost 1 base, with 13 bases spanning the gap. Germline assignment: CDR1 GTSNPN and CDR2 SVGIG (reference sequence).

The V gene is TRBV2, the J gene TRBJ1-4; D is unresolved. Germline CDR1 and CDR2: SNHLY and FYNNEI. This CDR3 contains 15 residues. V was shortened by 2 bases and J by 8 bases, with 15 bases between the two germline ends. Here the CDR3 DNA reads TGTGCCAGCAGTGAAACTCTTGCTACCGGGGAAAAACTGTTTTTT. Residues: CASSETLATGEKLFF.

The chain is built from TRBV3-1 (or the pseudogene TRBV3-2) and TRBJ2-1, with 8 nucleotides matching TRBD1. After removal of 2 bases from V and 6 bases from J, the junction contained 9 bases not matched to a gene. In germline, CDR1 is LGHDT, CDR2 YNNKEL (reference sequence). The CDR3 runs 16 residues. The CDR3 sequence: CASSQKAKTGVNEQFF. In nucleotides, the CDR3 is TGTGCCAGCAGCCAAAAGGCCAAGACAGGGGTCAATGAGCAGTTCTTC.

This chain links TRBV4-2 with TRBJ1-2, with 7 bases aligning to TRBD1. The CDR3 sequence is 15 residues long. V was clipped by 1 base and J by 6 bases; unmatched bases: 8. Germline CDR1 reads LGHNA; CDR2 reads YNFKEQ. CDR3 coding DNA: TGTGCCAGCAGCCAAGCCGAACAGGGGTGGGATGGCTACACCTTC. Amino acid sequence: CASSQAEQGWDGYTF.

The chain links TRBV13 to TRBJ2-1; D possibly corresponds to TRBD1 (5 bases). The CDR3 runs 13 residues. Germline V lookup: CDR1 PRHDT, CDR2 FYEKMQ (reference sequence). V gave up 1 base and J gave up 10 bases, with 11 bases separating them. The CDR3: CASSLERAGEQFF. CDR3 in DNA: TGTGCCAGCAGCTTAGAAAGGGCAGGGGAGCAGTTCTTC.

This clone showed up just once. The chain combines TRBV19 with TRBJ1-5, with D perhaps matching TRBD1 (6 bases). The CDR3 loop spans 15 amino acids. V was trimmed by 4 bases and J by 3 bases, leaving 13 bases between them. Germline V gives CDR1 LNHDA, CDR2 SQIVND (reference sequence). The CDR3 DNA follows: TGTGCCAGTAGTAAGTCCGGGGACAACAATCAGCCCCAGCATTTT. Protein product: CASSKSGDNNQPQHF.

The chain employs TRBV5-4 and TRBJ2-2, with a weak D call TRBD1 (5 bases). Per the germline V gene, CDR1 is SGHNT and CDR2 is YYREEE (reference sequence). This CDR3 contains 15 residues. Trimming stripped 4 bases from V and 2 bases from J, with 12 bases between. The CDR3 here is CASSPPGPNTGELFF. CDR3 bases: TGTGCCAGCAGCCCCCCAGGGCCAAACACCGGGGAGCTGTTTTTT.

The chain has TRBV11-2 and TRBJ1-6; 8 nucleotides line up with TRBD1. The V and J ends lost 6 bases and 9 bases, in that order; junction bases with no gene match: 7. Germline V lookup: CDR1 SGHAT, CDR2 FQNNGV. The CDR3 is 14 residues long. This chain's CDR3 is CASRKTGERSPLHF. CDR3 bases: TGTGCCAGCAGGAAGACAGGGGAACGTTCACCCCTCCACTTT. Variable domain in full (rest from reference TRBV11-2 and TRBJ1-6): EAGVAQSPRYKIIEKRQSVAFWCNPISGHATLYWYQQILGQGPKLLIQFQNNGVVDDSQLPKDRFSAERLKGVDSTLKIQPAKLEDSAVYLCASRKTGERSPLHFGNGTRLTVT.

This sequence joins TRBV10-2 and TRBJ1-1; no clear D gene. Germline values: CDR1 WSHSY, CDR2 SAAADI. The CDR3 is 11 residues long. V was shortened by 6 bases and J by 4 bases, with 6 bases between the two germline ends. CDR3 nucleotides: TGCGCCAGCAGCGCGAGCACTGAAGCTTTCTTT. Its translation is CASSASTEAFF.

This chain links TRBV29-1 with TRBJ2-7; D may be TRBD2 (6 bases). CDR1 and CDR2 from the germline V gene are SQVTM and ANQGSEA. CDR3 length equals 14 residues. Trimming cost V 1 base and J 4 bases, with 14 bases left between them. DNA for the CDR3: TGCAGCGTTGAAGGATACCACGGGGGATACGAGCAGTACTTC. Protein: CSVEGYHGGYEQYF.

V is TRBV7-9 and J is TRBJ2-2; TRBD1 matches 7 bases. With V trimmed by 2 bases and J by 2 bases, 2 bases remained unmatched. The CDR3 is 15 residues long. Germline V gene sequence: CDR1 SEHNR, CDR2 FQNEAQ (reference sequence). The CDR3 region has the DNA TGTGCCAGCAGCTTAAAGGGGGCAAACACCGGGGAGCTGTTTTTT. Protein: CASSLKGANTGELFF.

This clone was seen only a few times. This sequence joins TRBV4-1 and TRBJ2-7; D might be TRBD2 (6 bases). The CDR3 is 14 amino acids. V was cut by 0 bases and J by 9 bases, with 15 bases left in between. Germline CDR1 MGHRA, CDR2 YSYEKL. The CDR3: CASSQEEGPGGQYF. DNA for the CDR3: TGCGCCAGCAGCCAAGAGGAGGGTCCCGGAGGGCAGTACTTC.

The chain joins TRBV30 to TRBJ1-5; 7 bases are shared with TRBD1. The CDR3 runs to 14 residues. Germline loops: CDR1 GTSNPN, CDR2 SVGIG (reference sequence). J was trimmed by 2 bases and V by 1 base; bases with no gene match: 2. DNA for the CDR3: TGTGCCTGGAGTGATGACAGGGGCAATCAGCCCCAGCATTTT. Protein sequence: CAWSDDRGNQPQHF.

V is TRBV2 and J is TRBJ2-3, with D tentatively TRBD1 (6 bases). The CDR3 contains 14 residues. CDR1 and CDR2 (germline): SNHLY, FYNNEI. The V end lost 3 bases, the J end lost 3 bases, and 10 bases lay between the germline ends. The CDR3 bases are TGTGCCAGCAGTGACTGGGGGCCAACAGATACGCAGTATTTT. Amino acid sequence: CASSDWGPTDTQYF.